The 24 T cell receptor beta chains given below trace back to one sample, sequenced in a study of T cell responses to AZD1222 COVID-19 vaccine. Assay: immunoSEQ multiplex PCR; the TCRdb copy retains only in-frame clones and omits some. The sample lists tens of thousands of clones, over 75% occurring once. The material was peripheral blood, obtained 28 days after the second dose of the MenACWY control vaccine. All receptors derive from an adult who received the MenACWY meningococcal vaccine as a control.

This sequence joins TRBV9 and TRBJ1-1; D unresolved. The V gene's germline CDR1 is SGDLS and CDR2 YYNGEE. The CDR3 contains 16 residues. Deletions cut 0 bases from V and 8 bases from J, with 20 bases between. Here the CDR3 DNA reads TGTGCCAGCAGCGTAGATCTGTTAGGGCCGGGCGCGGAAGCTTTCTTT. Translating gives CASSVDLLGPGAEAFF.

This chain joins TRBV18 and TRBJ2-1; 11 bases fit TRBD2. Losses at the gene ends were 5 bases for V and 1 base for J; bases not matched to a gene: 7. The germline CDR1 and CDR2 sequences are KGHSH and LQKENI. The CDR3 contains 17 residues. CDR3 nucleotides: TGTGCCAGCTCAACAGAAGGGACTAGCGGATCCTACAATGAGCAGTTCTTC. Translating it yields CASSTEGTSGSYNEQFF.

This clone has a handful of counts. CDR3 sequence (DNA): TGTGCCAGCAGTTTGCCGGCAGGGGGACTATCCGGCTACACCTTC. It codes for CASSLPAGGLSGYTF. The V call is TRBV28, the J call TRBJ1-2; TRBD1 agrees at 7 bases. The CDR3 is 15 amino acids. In germline, CDR1 is MDHEN, CDR2 SYDVKM. The V gene end was trimmed by 3 bases and the J gene end by 8 bases; junction bases not matched to a gene: 12.

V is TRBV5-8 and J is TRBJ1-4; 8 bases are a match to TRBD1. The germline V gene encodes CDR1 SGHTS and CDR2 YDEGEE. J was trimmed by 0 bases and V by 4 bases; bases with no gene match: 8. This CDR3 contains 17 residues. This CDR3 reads CASSPGTGHATNEKLFF. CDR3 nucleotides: TGTGCCAGCAGCCCTGGGACAGGCCATGCAACTAATGAAAAACTGTTTTTT.

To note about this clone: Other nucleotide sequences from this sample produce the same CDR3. DNA of the CDR3: TGTGCCAGCAGCTTTCGGGAAAACTACGAGCAGTACTTC. Its translation is CASSFRENYEQYF. The genes are TRBV7-9 and TRBJ2-7; TRBD2 is a possible D gene (5 bases). With 3 bases removed from V and 3 bases from J, the gap between germline ends came to 9 bases. The CDR3 runs 13 residues. Germline-derived CDR1 and CDR2 are SEHNR and FQNEAQ (reference sequence). Full variable domain (remainder filled in from reference TRBV7-9 and TRBJ2-7): DTGVSQNPRHKITKRGQNVTFRCDPISEHNRLYWYRQTLGQGPEFLTYFQNEAQLEKSRLLSDRFSAERPKGSFSTLEIQRTEQGDSAMYLCASSFRENYEQYFGPGTRLTVT.

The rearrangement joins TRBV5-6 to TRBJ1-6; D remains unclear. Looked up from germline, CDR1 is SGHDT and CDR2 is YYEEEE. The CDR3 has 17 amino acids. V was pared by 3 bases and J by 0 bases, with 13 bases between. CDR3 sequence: CASSSFSAFSYNSPLHF. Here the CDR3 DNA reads TGTGCCAGCAGCTCTTTTTCAGCATTCTCCTATAATTCACCCCTCCACTTT.

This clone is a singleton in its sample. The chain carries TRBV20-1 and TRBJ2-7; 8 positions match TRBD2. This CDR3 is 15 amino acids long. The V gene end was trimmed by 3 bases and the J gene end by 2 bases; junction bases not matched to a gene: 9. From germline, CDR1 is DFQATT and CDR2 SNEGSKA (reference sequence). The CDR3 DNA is TGCAGTGCTAGTGGTGGGGCGGGAGGCCCCTACGAGCAGTACTTC. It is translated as CSASGGAGGPYEQYF.

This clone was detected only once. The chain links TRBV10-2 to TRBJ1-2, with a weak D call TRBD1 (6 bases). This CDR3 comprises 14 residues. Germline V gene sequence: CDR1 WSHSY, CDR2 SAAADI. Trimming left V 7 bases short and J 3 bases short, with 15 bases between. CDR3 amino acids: CASTTGTPYYGYTF. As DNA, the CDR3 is TGCGCCAGCACCACCGGGACACCATACTATGGCTACACCTTC.

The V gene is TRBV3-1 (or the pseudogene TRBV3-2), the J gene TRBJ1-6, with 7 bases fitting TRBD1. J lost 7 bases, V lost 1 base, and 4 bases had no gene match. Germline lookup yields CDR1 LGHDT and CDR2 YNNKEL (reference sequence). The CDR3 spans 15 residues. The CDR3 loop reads CASSQGRDRNSPLHF. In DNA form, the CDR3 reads TGTGCCAGCAGCCAAGGCCGGGACAGAAATTCACCCCTCCACTTT.

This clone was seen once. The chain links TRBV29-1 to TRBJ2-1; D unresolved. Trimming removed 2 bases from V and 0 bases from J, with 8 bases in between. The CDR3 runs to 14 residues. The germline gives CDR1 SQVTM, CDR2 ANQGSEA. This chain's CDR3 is CSVERRSSYNEQFF. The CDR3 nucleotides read TGCAGCGTTGAAAGGCGGAGCTCCTACAATGAGCAGTTCTTC.

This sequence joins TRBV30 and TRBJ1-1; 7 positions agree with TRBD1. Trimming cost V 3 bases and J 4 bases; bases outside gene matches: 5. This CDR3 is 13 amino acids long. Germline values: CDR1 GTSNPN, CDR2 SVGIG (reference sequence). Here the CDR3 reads CAWSRQGPTEAFF. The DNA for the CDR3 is TGTGCCTGGAGCCGACAGGGACCCACTGAAGCTTTCTTT.

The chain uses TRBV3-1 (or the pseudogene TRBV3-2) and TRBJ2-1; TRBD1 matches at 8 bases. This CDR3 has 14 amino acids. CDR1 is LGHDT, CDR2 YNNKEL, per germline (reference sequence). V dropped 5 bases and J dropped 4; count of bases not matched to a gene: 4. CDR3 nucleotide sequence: TGTGCCAGCAGCGAGACAGGGGCGTACAATGAGCAGTTCTTC. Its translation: CASSETGAYNEQFF.

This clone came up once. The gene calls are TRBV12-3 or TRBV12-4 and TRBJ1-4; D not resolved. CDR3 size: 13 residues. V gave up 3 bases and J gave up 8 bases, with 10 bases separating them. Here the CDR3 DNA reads TGTGCCAGCAGTTTTAGCGCCGACGAAAAACTGTTTTTT. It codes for CASSFSADEKLFF.

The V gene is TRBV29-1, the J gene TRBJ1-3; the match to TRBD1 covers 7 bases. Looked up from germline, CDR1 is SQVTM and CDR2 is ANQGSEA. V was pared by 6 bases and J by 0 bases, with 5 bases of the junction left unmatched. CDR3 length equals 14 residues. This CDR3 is CSVVSGGSGNTIYF. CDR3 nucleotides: TGCAGCGTGGTCTCAGGGGGCTCTGGAAACACCATATATTTT. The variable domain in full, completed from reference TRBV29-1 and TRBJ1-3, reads SAVISQKPSRDICQRGTSLTIQCQVDSQVTMMFWYRQQPGQSLTLIATANQGSEATYESGFVIDKFPISRPNLTFSTLTVSNMSPEDSSIYLCSVVSGGSGNTIYFGEGSWLTVV.

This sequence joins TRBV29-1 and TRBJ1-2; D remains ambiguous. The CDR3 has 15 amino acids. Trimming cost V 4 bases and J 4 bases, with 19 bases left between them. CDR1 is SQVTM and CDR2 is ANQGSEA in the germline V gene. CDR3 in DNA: TGCAGCGTTGCAACCCCCCCGGGAGTAGGCTATGGCTACACCTTC. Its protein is CSVATPPGVGYGYTF.

CDR3 sequence reads: CASTKGKGIYGYTF. The CDR3 coding sequence is TGTGCCAGCACCAAAGGGAAAGGGATCTATGGCTACACCTTC. V is TRBV3-1 (or the pseudogene TRBV3-2) and J is TRBJ1-2; D not certain. Germline V gene lookup returns CDR1 LGHDT and CDR2 YNNKEL (reference sequence). This CDR3 has 14 amino acids. Trimming pared 7 bases from V and 4 bases from J, leaving 16 bases between.

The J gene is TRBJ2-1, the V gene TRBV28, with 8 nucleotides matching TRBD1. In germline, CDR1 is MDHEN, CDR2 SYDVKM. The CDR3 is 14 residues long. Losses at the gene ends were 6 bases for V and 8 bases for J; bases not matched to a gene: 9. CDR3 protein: CASSEQGGSYEQFF. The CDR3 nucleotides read TGTGCCAGCAGCGAACAGGGGGGAAGCTATGAGCAGTTCTTC.

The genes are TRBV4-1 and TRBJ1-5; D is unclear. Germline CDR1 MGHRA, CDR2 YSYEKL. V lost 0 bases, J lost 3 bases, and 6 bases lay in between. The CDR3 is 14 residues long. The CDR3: CASSQEYINQPQHF. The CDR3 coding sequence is TGCGCCAGCAGCCAAGAGTACATCAATCAGCCCCAGCATTTT.

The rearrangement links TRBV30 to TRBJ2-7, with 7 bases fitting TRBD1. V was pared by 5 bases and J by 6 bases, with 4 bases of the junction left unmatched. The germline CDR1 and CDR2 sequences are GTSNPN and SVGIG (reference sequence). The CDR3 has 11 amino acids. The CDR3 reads CAWGTGVEQYF. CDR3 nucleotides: TGTGCCTGGGGAACAGGGGTCGAGCAGTACTTC. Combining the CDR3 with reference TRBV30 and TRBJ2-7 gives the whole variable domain SQTIHQWPATLVQPVGSPLSLECTVEGTSNPNLYWYRQAAGRGLQLLFYSVGIGQISSEVPQNLSASRPQDRQFILSSKKLLLSDSGFYLCAWGTGVEQYFGPGTRLTVT.

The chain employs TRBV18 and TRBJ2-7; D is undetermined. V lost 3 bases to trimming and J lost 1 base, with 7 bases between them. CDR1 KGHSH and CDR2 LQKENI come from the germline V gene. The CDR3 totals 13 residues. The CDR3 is CASSPGLSYEQYV. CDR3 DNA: TGTGCCAGCTCACCGGGCTTATCCTACGAGCAGTACGTC.

For the CDR3, the DNA is TGTGCCAGCAGGGGGACAGGGGCGCGCTATGGCTACACCTTC. This sequence encodes CASRGTGARYGYTF. The chain is built from TRBV2 and TRBJ1-2; 10 nucleotides match TRBD1. The V gene end was trimmed by 6 bases and the J gene end by 4 bases; junction bases not matched to a gene: 5. This CDR3 comprises 14 residues. CDR1 is SNHLY and CDR2 is FYNNEI in the germline V gene.

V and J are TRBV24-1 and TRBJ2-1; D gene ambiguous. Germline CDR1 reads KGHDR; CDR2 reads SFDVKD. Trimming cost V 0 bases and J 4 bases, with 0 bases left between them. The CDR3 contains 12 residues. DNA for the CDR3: TGTGCCACCAGTGATTTGTACAATGAGCAGTTCTTC. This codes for CATSDLYNEQFF.

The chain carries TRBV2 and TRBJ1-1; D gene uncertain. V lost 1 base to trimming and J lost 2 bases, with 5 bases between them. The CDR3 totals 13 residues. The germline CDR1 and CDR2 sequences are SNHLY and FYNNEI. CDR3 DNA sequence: TGTGCCAGCAGTGAAGAGATCAACACTGAAGCTTTCTTT. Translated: CASSEEINTEAFF.

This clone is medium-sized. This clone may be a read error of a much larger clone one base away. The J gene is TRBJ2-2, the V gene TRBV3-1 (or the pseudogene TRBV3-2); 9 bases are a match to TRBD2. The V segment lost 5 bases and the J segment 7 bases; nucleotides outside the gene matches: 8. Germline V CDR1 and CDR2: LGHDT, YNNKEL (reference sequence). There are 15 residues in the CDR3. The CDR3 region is CASSSRAGGGGELFF. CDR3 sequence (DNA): TGTGCCAGCAGCTCCCGGGCGGGGGGGGGCGGGGAGCTGTTTTTT.